This T cell receptor beta chain was documented in a study of blood T cell repertoires in COVID-19. Looking at the study overall: The origin of the acute and convalescent COVID-19 samples was the United States, Italy and Spain. From T cells, B-cell-depleted T cells, or PBMCs came the material, which was cDNA or gDNA.

Trimming stripped 2 bases from V and 2 bases from J, with 10 bases between. CDR3 length: 13 amino acids. Germline CDR1 and CDR2: GTSNPN and SVGIG (reference sequence). Original processing notes: Cell counts per sample came from amplifying reference gene primers. TCRdb's table, derived via immunoSEQ multiplex PCR, lists solely in-frame clones and lacks some. V, J and clone size were drawn from that table, and D and trimming were deduced from the DNA. The profile covers roughly 49,000 clones, with approximately 86% appearing a single time and approximately 15% taken by the ten largest. Material: peripheral blood. The chain has TRBV30 and TRBJ2-7; weak D call: TRBD1 (5 bases). The source of this sequence is a man aged 35-49 years with acute or convalescent COVID-19. The CDR3 DNA reads as TGTGCCTGGAGTCAAGACAGTGCCTACGAGCAGTACTTC. Its protein product is CAWSQDSAYEQYF.